The 8 T cell receptor beta chains reported below all come from one sample, sequenced in a study of T-cell memory formation after mild COVID-19. One entry per CDR3 protein, called by TCRdb with MiXCR from the 5' RACE reads. The table records about 140,000 distinct CDR3 sequences, around 13% of them present only once. Specimen: PBMCs or a T cell subset sorted from them (not recorded which). These receptors were taken from an adult woman who had mild COVID-19 (a few samples of this study predate the infection). Cell type and time point are not known.

V and J are TRBV6-5 and TRBJ2-7, with 8 bases matching TRBD1. Per germline, CDR1 MNHEY and CDR2 SVGAGI. There are 13 residues in the CDR3. V dropped 9 bases and J dropped 4; count of bases not matched to a gene: 8. The CDR3 protein is CASWTGTVYEQYF. As DNA, the CDR3 is TGTGCCAGTTGGACAGGGACGGTGTACGAGCAGTACTTC.

In this sample, this clonotype turned up many times. This chain joins TRBV29-1 and TRBJ2-7, with 8 bases aligning to TRBD2. Germline V gene data show CDR1 as SQVTM and CDR2 as ANQGSEA. This CDR3 spans 12 amino acids. V lost 4 bases to trimming and J lost 3 bases; unmatched junction nucleotides: 2. The CDR3 sequence is CSVVGTSYEQYF. For the CDR3, the DNA is TGCAGCGTTGTTGGGACTAGCTACGAGCAGTACTTC.

This clonotype was counted at least ten times. The V call is TRBV24-1, the J call TRBJ2-1; perhaps TRBD2 as D (5 bases). V dropped 1 base and J dropped 6 bases, with 15 bases sitting between them. Looked up from germline, CDR1 is KGHDR and CDR2 is SFDVKD. The CDR3 has 16 amino acids. The CDR3 nucleotides read TGTGCCACCAGTGATTTCGACGGCAAGAGGGCCAATGAGCAGTTCTTC. This encodes CATSDFDGKRANEQFF.

The chain couples TRBV6-5 to TRBJ1-1, with a possible D match to TRBD1 (6 bases). This CDR3 has 15 residues. V was cut by 1 base and J by 2 bases, with 11 bases left in between. Germline CDR1 MNHEY, CDR2 SVGAGI. CDR3 in amino acids: CASSYWGGGNTEAFF. Written as DNA, the CDR3 is TGTGCCAGCAGTTACTGGGGGGGCGGAAACACTGAAGCTTTCTTT.

This clonotype came up a few times. This rearrangement joins TRBV30 to TRBJ2-1; TRBD2 aligns across 7 bases. Germline V gene lookup returns CDR1 GTSNPN and CDR2 SVGIG (reference sequence). The CDR3 sequence is 15 residues long. V trimming: 2 bases; J trimming: 0 bases; junction bases outside the gene matches: 4. CDR3 nucleotides: TGTGCCTGGAGTTTGCGGGGGAGCTCCTACAATGAGCAGTTCTTC. Translation gives CAWSLRGSSYNEQFF.

In regard to this clonotype: Since no conserved phenylalanine or tryptophan closes the CDR3, a read error is the likely cause. The J gene is TRBJ1-1, the V gene TRBV6-2 or TRBV6-3; 8 nucleotides line up with TRBD1. The CDR3 consists of 14 residues. Germline trimming cut 5 bases from V and 6 bases from J; bases unmatched to any gene: 8. Germline V CDR1 and CDR2: MNHEY, SVGEGT. CDR3 residues: CASSPGGRRAEAFI. The CDR3 region has the DNA TGTGCCAGCAGTCCAGGGGGCCGCCGGGCTGAAGCTTTCATT.

This clonotype was counted only a few times. V and J are TRBV9 and TRBJ2-3; 10 bases fit TRBD2. The CDR3 extends over 15 amino acids. CDR1 is SGDLS and CDR2 is YYNGEE in the germline V gene. The V segment lost 3 bases and the J segment 1 base; nucleotides outside the gene matches: 2. The CDR3 loop is CASSATSGGTDTQYF. The DNA of the CDR3 is TGTGCCAGCAGCGCAACTAGCGGGGGCACAGATACGCAGTATTTT.

The chain combines TRBV30 with TRBJ2-1; 9 bases are shared with TRBD1. V lost 2 bases to trimming and J lost 9 bases; unmatched junction nucleotides: 5. The CDR3 contains 13 residues. Germline V gives CDR1 GTSNPN, CDR2 SVGIG (reference sequence). In DNA, the CDR3 is TGTGCCTGGAGTTTTGGGACAGGGAGTGAGCAGTTCTTC. Protein sequence: CAWSFGTGSEQFF.